Sequencing of this TCR beta chain was carried out in a study of shared clonotypes between healthy human individuals. Broader study findings: Non-shared clonotypes had lower generation probabilities than those shared by all four donors.

This clone was detected once. The antigen remains undetermined. In the authors' workflow: Quality scores were absent from the junction-only immunoSEQ sequences, so filtering differed. Assay: immunoSEQ multiplex PCR; the TCRdb copy retains only in-frame clones and omits some. The DNA was the basis for D and trimming; V, J and clone size are from that table. In the table there are 1 million to 1.3 million clones, around 78% of which are singletons. Germline loops: CDR1 SGHTA, CDR2 FQGNSA. Trimming stripped 5 bases from V and 8 bases from J, with 6 bases between. This CDR3 contains 11 residues. This TCR derives from a man aged 18 to 29 in good health. Some clones in this sample may be carry-over from other donors' samples. V and J are TRBV7-2 and TRBJ2-2; no reliable D call. Sequenced material: memory CD4+ T cells from PBMCs. As for subset: CD45RA-negative fraction. The CDR3 nucleotides are TGTGCCAGCAGCCCCGCGGGGGAGCTGTTTTTT. Its translation: CASSPAGELFF.